This entry lists 19 T cell receptor beta chains sequenced from one sample in a study of response to subunit inactivated influenza vaccine. TCRdb re-derived calls from the RT-PCR reads in MiXCR, one entry per CDR3 protein. This table has almost 250,000 distinct CDR3 sequences, about 12% appearing once. The specimen was non-naive T cells sorted from PBMCs, collected about 14 days before vaccination. The receptors stem from a man over 45 who received an inactivated influenza vaccine.

This clonotype was observed a handful of times. This chain uses TRBV7-9 with TRBJ2-1; 13 bases align to TRBD2. CDR1 is SEHNR and CDR2 is FQNEAQ in the germline V gene (reference sequence). The CDR3 runs to 14 residues. V shed 9 bases and J 6 bases; nucleotides not matched to a gene: 5. CDR3 sequence: CASFWTSGSNEQFF. The DNA of the CDR3 is TGTGCCAGTTTTTGGACTAGCGGGAGCAATGAGCAGTTCTTC.

This clonotype was detected a few times. One junction end disagrees with the germline gene, perhaps due to a read error. The CDR3 DNA reads as TGTGCCAGCAGTAATCCGTACAATCAGCAGTTCTTC. It is translated as CASSNPYNQQFF. This sequence joins TRBV27 and TRBJ2-1; D call uncertain. This CDR3 spans 12 amino acids. The germline V gene has CDR1 MNHEY and CDR2 SMNVEV (reference sequence).

J is TRBJ2-7 and V is TRBV28; 10 nucleotides agree with TRBD1. The CDR3 loop spans 13 amino acids. Germline V gene sequence: CDR1 MDHEN, CDR2 SYDVKM. Unmatched junction bases numbered 3, after V lost 6 bases and J lost 4 bases. The chain's CDR3 is CASRPGQGYEQYF. In DNA, the CDR3 is TGTGCCAGCAGGCCGGGACAGGGGTACGAGCAGTACTTC.

The chain employs TRBV12-3 or TRBV12-4 and TRBJ2-7; unclear D gene. This CDR3 spans 12 amino acids. Deletions cut 3 bases from V and 6 bases from J, with 9 bases between. CDR3 coding DNA: TGTGCCAGCAGTTTCGTAGGTCGCGAGCAGTACTTC. This translates into CASSFVGREQYF.

This clonotype was picked up a small number of times. The chain is built from TRBV7-9 and TRBJ2-1; the match to TRBD2 covers 8 bases. V dropped 5 bases and J dropped 9; count of bases not matched to a gene: 6. CDR1 SEHNR and CDR2 FQNEAQ come from the germline V gene (reference sequence). There are 13 residues in the CDR3. CDR3 protein: CASSPLTSVEQFF. CDR3 nucleotide sequence: TGTGCCAGCAGCCCGCTGACTAGCGTTGAGCAGTTCTTC.

This clonotype came up a few times. The rearrangement links TRBV5-1 to TRBJ1-6; D may be TRBD1 (5 bases). The V end was cut by 2 bases, the J end by 5 bases, with 11 bases between. Per the germline V gene, CDR1 is SGHRS and CDR2 is YFSETQ. The CDR3 is made up of 15 amino acids. The CDR3 reads CASSFDSSDNSPLHF. The CDR3 DNA sequence: TGCGCCAGCAGCTTCGACAGTTCTGATAATTCACCCCTCCACTTT.

This chain links TRBV10-3 with TRBJ2-3; 7 positions match TRBD1. This CDR3 is built from 13 residues. Germline V gene data show CDR1 as ENHRY and CDR2 as SYGVKD. V lost 8 bases and J lost 2; bases outside the gene matches: 4. CDR3 in amino acids: CAIGGQATDTQYF. CDR3 DNA: TGTGCCATCGGTGGACAGGCCACAGATACGCAGTATTTT.

This clonotype was counted between two and nine times. The chain links TRBV20-1 to TRBJ2-3; D gene ambiguous. V gave up 4 bases and J gave up 0 bases, with 5 bases separating them. The CDR3 contains 12 residues. CDR1 is DFQATT, CDR2 SNEGSKA, per germline (reference sequence). The CDR3 loop is CSATPSTDTQYF. The CDR3 nucleotides are TGCAGTGCTACCCCGAGCACAGATACGCAGTATTTT.

In this sample, this clonotype turned up a few times. This chain connects TRBV4-2 to TRBJ1-1; D perhaps matches TRBD1 (5 bases). Germline V gene sequence: CDR1 LGHNA, CDR2 YNFKEQ. With 0 bases removed from V and 11 bases from J, the gap between germline ends came to 22 bases. This CDR3 is 16 amino acids long. CDR3 amino acids: CASSQDIGGTQRDAFF. The DNA for the CDR3 is TGTGCCAGCAGCCAAGATATCGGCGGGACCCAGCGTGATGCTTTCTTT.

The chain carries TRBV4-2 and TRBJ2-1; TRBD2 agrees at 11 bases. J lost 4 bases, V lost 4 bases, and 3 bases had no gene match. This CDR3 has 15 amino acids. Germline lookup yields CDR1 LGHNA and CDR2 YNFKEQ. This CDR3 reads CASSRTSGFYNEQFF. In DNA form, the CDR3 reads TGTGCCAGCAGCCGGACTAGCGGGTTTTACAATGAGCAGTTCTTC.

The chain employs TRBV6-2 or TRBV6-3 and TRBJ1-1; possible D gene TRBD1, 5 bases. The germline gives CDR1 MNHEY, CDR2 SVGEGT. The CDR3 sequence is 13 residues long. The V end was cut by 2 bases, the J end by 4 bases, with 8 bases between. The CDR3 DNA follows: TGTGCCAGCAGTTACAGGGGCGGCACTGAAGCTTTCTTT. As protein: CASSYRGGTEAFF.

V usage is TRBV19 and J usage is TRBJ2-2, with no clear D. Trimming shortened V by 4 bases and J by 7 bases, and 16 bases separated the two germline ends. This CDR3 has 15 amino acids. Per germline, CDR1 LNHDA and CDR2 SQIVND (reference sequence). The CDR3, as DNA: TGTGCCAGTAGTACCTACGTGGACGGCCGCGGGGAGCTGTTTTTT. Its translation is CASSTYVDGRGELFF.

This chain joins TRBV2 and TRBJ2-7; D is perhaps TRBD2 (5 bases). CDR3 length equals 14 residues. CDR1 is SNHLY and CDR2 is FYNNEI in the germline V gene. CDR3 region: CGSAQIASAYEQYF. CDR3 in DNA: TGTGGTTCCGCTCAAATAGCGTCTGCCTACGAGCAGTACTTC.

This clonotype has a count of ten or more. The genes are TRBV28 and TRBJ2-4; 9 nucleotides agree with TRBD1. The V segment lost 5 bases and the J segment 5 bases; nucleotides outside the gene matches: 4. Per the germline V gene, CDR1 is MDHEN and CDR2 is SYDVKM. The CDR3 spans 14 residues. The CDR3 sequence is CASSHRGRQNIQYF. The DNA for the CDR3 is TGTGCCAGCAGTCACAGGGGGCGCCAAAACATTCAGTACTTC.

The chain has TRBV30 and TRBJ2-7, with D perhaps TRBD1 (5 bases). Germline CDR1 reads GTSNPN; CDR2 reads SVGIG (reference sequence). Trimming took 4 bases from V and 5 from J, leaving 18 bases between them. The CDR3 length is 14 residues. DNA of the CDR3: TGTGCCTGGATACCGAAGGGGATTCTACACGAGCAGTACTTC. Translating it yields CAWIPKGILHEQYF.

The V and J genes are TRBV20-1 and TRBJ1-5; a possible D gene is TRBD1 (5 bases). Germline CDR1 and CDR2: DFQATT and SNEGSKA (reference sequence). CDR3 length: 13 amino acids. V was trimmed by 6 bases and J by 5 bases, leaving 14 bases between them. DNA of the CDR3: TGCAGTGCGAACCGACAGAGAGATCAGCCCCAGCATTTT. Translated, it gives CSANRQRDQPQHF.

This rearrangement joins TRBV2 to TRBJ2-7, with 11 bases fitting TRBD1. Per the germline V gene, CDR1 is SNHLY and CDR2 is FYNNEI. The CDR3 length is 14 residues. V was clipped by 8 bases and J by 5 bases; unmatched bases: 8. The DNA of the CDR3 is TGTGCCAGCTTAAGGGACAGGGGGGGCGACGAGCAGTACTTC. It translates to CASLRDRGGDEQYF.

This clonotype was seen more than once but under ten times. The chain combines TRBV29-1 with TRBJ1-1; TRBD1 aligns across 10 bases. The CDR3 extends over 15 amino acids. The ends lost 7 bases at V and 4 bases at J; junction bases unmatched: 12. Germline CDR1 reads SQVTM; CDR2 reads ANQGSEA. This CDR3 reads CSAVPGQGLRTEAFF. The CDR3 DNA reads TGCAGCGCCGTCCCGGGACAGGGGTTACGCACTGAAGCTTTCTTT.

This clonotype appeared a few times. This chain connects TRBV9 to TRBJ2-5; D remains unclear. This CDR3 is built from 15 residues. V lost 0 bases and J 2 bases, leaving 11 bases between the germline ends. CDR1 SGDLS and CDR2 YYNGEE come from the germline V gene. DNA for the CDR3: TGTGCCAGCAGCGTAGACCCTGGGCGGCAAGAGACCCAGTACTTC. This encodes CASSVDPGRQETQYF.